The rows below give T cell receptor beta chains drawn from one sample of a study of blood T cell repertoires in COVID-19. Generated by immunoSEQ multiplex PCR, the TCRdb table keeps only in-frame clones and is missing some. The sample yields almost 80,000 clones, approximately 82% seen once. Sequencing was performed on peripheral blood. These receptors all stem from a woman between 70 and 85 years old with acute or convalescent COVID-19. Each CDR3 is given with its conserved first and last residue. The D gene is left open where the match is weak. Not all rows give a size; the values are once, few, many and, for expanded clones, a class.

clone_size: once
v_call: TRBV7-9
d_call: TRBD2
j_call: TRBJ2-3
cdr3_aa: CASSKGLAGTSRTDTQYF
cdr3_nt: TGTGCCAGCAGCAAGGGACTAGCGGGCACCTCGCGCACAGATACGCAGTATTTT

clone_size: -
v_call: TRBV9
d_call: -
j_call: TRBJ2-3
cdr3_aa: CASSPRSIVTDTQYF
cdr3_nt: TGTGCCAGCAGCCCCCGGTCGATCGTGACAGATACGCAGTATTTT

clone_size: -
v_call: TRBV3-1/TRBV3-2
d_call: -
j_call: TRBJ1-1
cdr3_aa: CASSLNRNTEAFF
cdr3_nt: TGTGCCAGCAGCTTAAATAGGAACACTGAAGCTTTCTTT

clone_size: -
v_call: TRBV30
d_call: TRBD1
j_call: TRBJ2-2
cdr3_aa: CAWDRVKTGELFF
cdr3_nt: TGTGCCTGGGACAGGGTGAAAACCGGGGAGCTGTTTTTT

clone_size: -
v_call: TRBV11-2
d_call: -
j_call: TRBJ1-3
cdr3_aa: CASSLRWGDGNTIYF
cdr3_nt: TGTGCCAGCAGCTTGAGGTGGGGGGATGGAAACACCATATATTTT

clone_size: once
v_call: TRBV24-1
d_call: TRBD2
j_call: TRBJ2-1
cdr3_aa: CATSRRDSGSDEQFF
cdr3_nt: TGTGCCACCAGTAGACGGGATAGCGGGAGCGATGAGCAGTTCTTC

clone_size: -
v_call: TRBV7-2
d_call: -
j_call: TRBJ2-7
cdr3_aa: CASSRTDWTQYF
cdr3_nt: TGTGCCAGCAGCCGGACTGATTGGACGCAGTACTTC

clone_size: once
v_call: TRBV19
d_call: -
j_call: TRBJ1-1
cdr3_aa: CASSMRTVDSEAFF
cdr3_nt: TGTGCCAGTAGTATGAGGACAGTTGACTCTGAAGCTTTCTTT

clone_size: -
v_call: TRBV12-3/TRBV12-4
d_call: TRBD1
j_call: TRBJ1-5
cdr3_aa: CASSSPTGFRHF
cdr3_nt: TGTGCCAGCAGTTCGCCGACAGGGTTCCGGCATTTT

clone_size: -
v_call: TRBV2
d_call: -
j_call: TRBJ2-7
cdr3_aa: CASSGLYEQYF
cdr3_nt: TGTGCCAGCAGTGGTCTCTACGAGCAGTACTTC